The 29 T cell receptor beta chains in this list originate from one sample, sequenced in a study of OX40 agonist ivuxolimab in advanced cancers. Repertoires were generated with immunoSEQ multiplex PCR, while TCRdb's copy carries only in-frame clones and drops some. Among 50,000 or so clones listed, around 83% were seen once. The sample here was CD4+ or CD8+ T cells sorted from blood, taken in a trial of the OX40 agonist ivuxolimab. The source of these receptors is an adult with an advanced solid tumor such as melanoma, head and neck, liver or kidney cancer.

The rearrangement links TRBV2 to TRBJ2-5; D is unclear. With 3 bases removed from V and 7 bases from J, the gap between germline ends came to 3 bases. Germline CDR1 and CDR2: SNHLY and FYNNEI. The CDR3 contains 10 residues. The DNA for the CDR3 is TGTGCCAGCAGTGAGACGACCCAGTACTTC. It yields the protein CASSETTQYF.

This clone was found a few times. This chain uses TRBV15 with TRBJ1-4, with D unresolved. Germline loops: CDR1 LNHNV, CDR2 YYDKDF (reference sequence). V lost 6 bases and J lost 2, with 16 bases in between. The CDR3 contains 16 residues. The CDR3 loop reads CATSAGRDSTNEKLFF. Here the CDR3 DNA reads TGTGCCACCAGTGCGGGGAGGGATTCCACTAATGAAAAACTGTTTTTT.

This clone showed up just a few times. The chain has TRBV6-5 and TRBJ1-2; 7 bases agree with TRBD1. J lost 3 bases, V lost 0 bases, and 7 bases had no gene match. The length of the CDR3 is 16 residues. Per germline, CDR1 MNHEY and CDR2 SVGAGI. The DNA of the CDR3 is TGTGCCAGCAGTTACTCGATGGGACAGACTGACTATGGCTACACCTTC. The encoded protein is CASSYSMGQTDYGYTF.

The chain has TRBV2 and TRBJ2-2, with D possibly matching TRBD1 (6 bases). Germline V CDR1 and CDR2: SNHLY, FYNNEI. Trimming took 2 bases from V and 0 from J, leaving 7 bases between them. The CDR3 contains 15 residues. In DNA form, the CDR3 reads TGTGCCAGCAGTGAAACAGGGACGAACACCGGGGAGCTGTTTTTT. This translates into CASSETGTNTGELFF.

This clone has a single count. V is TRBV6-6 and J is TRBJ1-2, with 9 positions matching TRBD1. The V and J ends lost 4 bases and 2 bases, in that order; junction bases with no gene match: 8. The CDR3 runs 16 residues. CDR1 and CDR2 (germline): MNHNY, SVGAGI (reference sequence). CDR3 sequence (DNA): TGTGCCAGCAGTTCTCCGTCGGACAGGGGAAACTATGGCTACACCTTC. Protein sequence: CASSSPSDRGNYGYTF.

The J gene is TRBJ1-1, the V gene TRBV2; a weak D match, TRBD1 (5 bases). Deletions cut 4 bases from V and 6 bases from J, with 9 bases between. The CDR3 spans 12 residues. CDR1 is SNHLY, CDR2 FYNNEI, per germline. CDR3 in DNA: TGTGCCAGCAGTGGTGGGGGAGCTGAAGCTTTCTTT. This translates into CASSGGGAEAFF. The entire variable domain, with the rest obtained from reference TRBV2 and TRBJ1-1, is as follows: EPEVTQTPSHQVTQMGQEVILRCVPISNHLYFYWYRQILGQKVEFLVSFYNNEISEKSEIFDDQFSVERPDGSNFTLKIRSTKLEDSAMYFCASSGGGAEAFFGQGTRLTVV.

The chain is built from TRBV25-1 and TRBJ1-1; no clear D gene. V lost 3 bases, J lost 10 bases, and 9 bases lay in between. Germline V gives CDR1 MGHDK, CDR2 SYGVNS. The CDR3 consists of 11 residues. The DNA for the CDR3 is TGTGCCAGCAGTGATCTGTCGAGAGCTTTCTTT. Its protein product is CASSDLSRAFF.

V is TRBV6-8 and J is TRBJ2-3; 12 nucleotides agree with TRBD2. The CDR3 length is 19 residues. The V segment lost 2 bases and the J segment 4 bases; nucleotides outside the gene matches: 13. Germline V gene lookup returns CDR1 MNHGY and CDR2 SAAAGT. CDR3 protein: CASSYGLAGGHCTPDTQYF. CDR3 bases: TGTGCCAGCAGTTACGGGCTAGCGGGGGGGCATTGCACTCCAGATACGCAGTATTTT.

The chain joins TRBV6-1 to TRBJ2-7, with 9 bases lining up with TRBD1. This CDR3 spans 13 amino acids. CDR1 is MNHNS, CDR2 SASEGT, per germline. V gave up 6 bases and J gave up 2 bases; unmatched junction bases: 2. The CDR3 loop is CASRRTGAYEQYF. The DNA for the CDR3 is TGTGCCAGCAGAAGGACAGGGGCCTACGAGCAGTACTTC.

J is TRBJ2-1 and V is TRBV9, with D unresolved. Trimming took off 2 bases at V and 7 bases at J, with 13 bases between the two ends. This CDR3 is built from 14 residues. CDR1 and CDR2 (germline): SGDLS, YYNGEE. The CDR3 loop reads CASSVGDSINEQFF. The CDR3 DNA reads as TGTGCCAGCAGCGTCGGTGACTCGATTAATGAGCAGTTCTTC.

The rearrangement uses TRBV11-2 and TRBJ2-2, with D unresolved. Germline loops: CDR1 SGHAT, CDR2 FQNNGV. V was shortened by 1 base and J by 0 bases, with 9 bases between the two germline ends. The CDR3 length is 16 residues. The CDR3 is CASSLGHYTNTGELFF. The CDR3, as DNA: TGTGCCAGCAGCTTAGGTCACTATACGAACACCGGGGAGCTGTTTTTT.

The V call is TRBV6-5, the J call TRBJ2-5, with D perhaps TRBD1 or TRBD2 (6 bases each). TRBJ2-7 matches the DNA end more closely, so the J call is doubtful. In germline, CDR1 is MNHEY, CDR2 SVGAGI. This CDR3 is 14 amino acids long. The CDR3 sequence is CASSYMGGRYEQYF. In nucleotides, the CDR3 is TGTGCCAGCAGTTATATGGGGGGCCGTTACGAGCAGTACTTC.

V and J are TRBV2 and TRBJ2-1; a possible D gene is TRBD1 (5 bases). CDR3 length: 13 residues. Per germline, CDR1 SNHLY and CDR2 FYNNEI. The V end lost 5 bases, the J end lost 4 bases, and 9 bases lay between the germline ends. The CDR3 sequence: CASSTDSYNEQFF. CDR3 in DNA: TGTGCCAGCAGTACCGACAGTTACAATGAGCAGTTCTTC.

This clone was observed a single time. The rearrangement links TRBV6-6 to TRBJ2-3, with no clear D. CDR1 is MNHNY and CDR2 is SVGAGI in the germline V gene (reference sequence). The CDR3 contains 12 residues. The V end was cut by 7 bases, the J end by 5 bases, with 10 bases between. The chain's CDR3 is CASTPGGDTQYF. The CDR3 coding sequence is TGTGCCAGCACCCCAGGTGGAGATACGCAGTATTTT.

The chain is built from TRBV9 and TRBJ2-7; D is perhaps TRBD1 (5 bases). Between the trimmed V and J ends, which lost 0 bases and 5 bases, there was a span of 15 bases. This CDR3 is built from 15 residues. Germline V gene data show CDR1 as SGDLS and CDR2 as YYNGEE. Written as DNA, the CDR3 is TGTGCCAGCAGCGTAGGTGGGCAGGGTGCCCACGAGCAGTACTTC. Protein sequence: CASSVGGQGAHEQYF.

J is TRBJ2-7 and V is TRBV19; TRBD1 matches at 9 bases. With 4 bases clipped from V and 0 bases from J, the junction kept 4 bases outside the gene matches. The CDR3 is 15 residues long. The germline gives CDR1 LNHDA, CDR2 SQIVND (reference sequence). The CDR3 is CASSNTGGFSYEQYF. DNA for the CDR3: TGTGCCAGTAGTAACACAGGGGGCTTCTCCTACGAGCAGTACTTC.

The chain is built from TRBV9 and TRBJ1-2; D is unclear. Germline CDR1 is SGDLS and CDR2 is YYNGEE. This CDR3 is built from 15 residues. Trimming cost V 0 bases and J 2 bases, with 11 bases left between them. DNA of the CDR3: TGTGCCAGCAGCGTAGAGGCAGCAAACAACTATGGCTACACCTTC. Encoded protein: CASSVEAANNYGYTF.

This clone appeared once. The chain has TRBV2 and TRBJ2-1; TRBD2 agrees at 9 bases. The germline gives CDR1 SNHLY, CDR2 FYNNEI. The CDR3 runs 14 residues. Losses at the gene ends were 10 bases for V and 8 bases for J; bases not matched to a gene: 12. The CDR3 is CAIRRLAGNDEQFF. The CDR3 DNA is TGTGCCATCCGAAGGCTAGCGGGGAATGATGAGCAGTTCTTC.

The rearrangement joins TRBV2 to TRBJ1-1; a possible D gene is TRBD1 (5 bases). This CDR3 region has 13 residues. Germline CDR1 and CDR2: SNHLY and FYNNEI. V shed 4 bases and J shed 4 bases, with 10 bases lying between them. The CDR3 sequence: CASSADSLTEAFF. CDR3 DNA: TGTGCCAGCAGTGCAGACAGTCTCACTGAAGCTTTCTTT.

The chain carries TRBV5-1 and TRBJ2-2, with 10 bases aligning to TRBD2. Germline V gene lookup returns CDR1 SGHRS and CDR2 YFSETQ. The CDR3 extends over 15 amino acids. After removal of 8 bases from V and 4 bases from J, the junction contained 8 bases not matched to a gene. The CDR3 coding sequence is TGCGCCAGTGACCCCAGCGGGAGGGCCACCGGGGAGCTGTTTTTT. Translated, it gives CASDPSGRATGELFF. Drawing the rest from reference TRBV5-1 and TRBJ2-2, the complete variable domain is KAGVTQTPRYLIKTRGQQVTLSCSPISGHRSVSWYQQTPGQGLQFLFEYFSETQRNKGNFPGRFSGRQFSNSRSEMNVSTLELGDSALYLCASDPSGRATGELFFGEGSRLTVL.

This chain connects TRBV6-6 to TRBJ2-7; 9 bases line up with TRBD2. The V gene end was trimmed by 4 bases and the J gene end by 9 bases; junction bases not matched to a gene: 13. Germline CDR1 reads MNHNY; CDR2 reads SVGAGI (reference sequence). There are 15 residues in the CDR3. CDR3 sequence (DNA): TGTGCCAGCAGTTCAACCGGGACTAGCTTCGGTGGGCAGTACTTC. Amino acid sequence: CASSSTGTSFGGQYF.

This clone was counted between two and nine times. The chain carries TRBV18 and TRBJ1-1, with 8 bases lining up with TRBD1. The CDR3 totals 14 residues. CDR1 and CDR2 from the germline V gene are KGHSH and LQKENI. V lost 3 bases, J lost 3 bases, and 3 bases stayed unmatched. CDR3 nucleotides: TGTGCCAGCTCACCTTACAGGGGGGACACTGAAGCTTTCTTT. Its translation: CASSPYRGDTEAFF.

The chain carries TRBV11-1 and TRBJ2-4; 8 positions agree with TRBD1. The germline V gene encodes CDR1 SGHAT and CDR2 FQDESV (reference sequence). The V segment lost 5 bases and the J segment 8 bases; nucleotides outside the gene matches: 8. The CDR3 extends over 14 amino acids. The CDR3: CASSKLGQGYIQYF. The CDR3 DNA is TGTGCCAGCAGCAAACTAGGACAGGGTTACATTCAGTACTTC.

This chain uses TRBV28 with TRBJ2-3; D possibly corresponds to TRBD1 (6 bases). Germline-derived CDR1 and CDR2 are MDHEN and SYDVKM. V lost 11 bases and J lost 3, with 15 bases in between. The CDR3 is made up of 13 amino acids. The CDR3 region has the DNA TGTGCCGACAGGACGGGCTTAACAGATACGCAGTATTTT. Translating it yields CADRTGLTDTQYF. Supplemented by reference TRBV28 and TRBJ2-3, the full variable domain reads DVKVTQSSRYLVKRTGEKVFLECVQDMDHENMFWYRQDPGLGLRLIYFSYDVKMKEKGDIPEGYSVSREKKERFSLILESASTNQTSMYLCADRTGLTDTQYFGPGTRLTVL.

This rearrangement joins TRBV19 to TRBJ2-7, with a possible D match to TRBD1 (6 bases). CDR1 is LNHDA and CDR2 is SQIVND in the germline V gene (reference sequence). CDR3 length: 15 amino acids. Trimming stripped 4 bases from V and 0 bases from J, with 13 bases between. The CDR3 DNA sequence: TGTGCCAGTAGTACCCACCGGGACAACTCCTACGAGCAGTACTTC. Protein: CASSTHRDNSYEQYF.

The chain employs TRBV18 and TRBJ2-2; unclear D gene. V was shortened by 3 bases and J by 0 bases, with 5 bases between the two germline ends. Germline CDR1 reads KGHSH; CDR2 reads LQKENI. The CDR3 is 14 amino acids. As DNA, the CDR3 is TGTGCCAGCTCACCCGGGCCGAACACCGGGGAGCTGTTTTTT. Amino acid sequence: CASSPGPNTGELFF.

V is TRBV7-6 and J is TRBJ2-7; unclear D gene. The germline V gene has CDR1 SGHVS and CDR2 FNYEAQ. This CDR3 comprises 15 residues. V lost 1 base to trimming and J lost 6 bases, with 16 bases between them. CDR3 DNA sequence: TGTGCCAGCAGCTTAGTGGTGGGTCCAAGCTCCGAGCAGTACTTC. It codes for CASSLVVGPSSEQYF.

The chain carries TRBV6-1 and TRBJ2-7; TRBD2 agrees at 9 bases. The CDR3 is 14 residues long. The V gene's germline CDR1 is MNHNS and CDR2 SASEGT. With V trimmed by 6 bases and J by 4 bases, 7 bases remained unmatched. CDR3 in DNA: TGTGCCAGCAGCCCTGTGGCGGGAGGGTACGAGCAGTACTTC. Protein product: CASSPVAGGYEQYF.

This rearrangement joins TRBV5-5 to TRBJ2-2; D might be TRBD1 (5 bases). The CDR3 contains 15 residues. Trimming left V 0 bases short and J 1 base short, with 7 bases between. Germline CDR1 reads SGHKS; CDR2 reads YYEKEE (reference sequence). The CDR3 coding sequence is TGTGCCAGCAGCTTGGGTCAGGGGAACACCGGGGAGCTGTTTTTT. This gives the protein CASSLGQGNTGELFF.